This TCR beta chain appears in the sequencing data of a study of cytomegalovirus exposure and HLA in healthy donors. Study results and limitations: For cytomegalovirus status, the classifier reportedly gave diagnoses with high specificity and sensitivity.

Libraries were prepared by immunoSEQ multiplex PCR; TCRdb keeps only in-frame clonotypes and omits some of them. The sample records 75,000 to 100,000 clones, around 96% being singletons. The length of the CDR3 is 16 residues. V was pared by 0 bases and J by 0 bases, with 10 bases between. The germline V gene has CDR1 SGHDT and CDR2 YYEEEE. Note on this clone: The antigen is not known.

Material for sequencing was PBMCs. The receptor was derived from a young man in good health and CMV-seronegative. The chain recombines TRBV5-6 with TRBJ1-5; TRBD1 might be the D (5 bases). The CDR3 protein is CASSLAGDYSNQPQHF. The CDR3 DNA is TGTGCCAGCAGCTTGGCCGGGGACTATAGCAATCAGCCCCAGCATTTT.